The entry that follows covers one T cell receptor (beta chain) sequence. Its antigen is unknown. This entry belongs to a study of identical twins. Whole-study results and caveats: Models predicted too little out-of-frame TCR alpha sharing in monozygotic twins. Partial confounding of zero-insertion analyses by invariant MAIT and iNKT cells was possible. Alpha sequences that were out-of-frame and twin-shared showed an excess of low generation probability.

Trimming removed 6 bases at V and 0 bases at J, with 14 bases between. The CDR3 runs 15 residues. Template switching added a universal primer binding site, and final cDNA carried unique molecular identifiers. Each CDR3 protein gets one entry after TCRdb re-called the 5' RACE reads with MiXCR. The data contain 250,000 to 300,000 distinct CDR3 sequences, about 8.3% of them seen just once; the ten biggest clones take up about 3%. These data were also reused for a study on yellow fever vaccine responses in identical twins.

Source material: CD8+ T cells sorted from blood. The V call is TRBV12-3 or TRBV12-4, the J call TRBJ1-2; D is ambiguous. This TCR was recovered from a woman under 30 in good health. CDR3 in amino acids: CASSLTLLANYGYTF. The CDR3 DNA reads TGTGCCAGCAGCCTGACCTTATTAGCTAACTATGGCTACACCTTC.